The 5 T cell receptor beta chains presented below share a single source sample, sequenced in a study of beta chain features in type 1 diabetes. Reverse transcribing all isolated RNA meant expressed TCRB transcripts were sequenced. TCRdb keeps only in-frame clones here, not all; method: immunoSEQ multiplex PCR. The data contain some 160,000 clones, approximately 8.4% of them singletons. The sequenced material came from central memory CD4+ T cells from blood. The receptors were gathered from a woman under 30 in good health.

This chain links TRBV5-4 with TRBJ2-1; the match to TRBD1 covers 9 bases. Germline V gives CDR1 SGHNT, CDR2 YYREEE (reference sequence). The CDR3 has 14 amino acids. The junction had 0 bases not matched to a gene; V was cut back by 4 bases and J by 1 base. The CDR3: CASSGQGSYNEQFF. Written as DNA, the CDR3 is TGTGCCAGCAGCGGACAGGGGTCCTACAATGAGCAGTTCTTC.

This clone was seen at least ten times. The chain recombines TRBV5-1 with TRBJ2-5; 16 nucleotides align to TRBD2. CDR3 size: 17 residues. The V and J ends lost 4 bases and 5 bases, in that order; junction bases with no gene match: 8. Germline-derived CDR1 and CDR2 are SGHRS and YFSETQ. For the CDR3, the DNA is TGCGCCAGCAGCCTGGGGACTAGCGGGAGGGCCGAGGAGACCCAGTACTTC. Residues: CASSLGTSGRAEETQYF.

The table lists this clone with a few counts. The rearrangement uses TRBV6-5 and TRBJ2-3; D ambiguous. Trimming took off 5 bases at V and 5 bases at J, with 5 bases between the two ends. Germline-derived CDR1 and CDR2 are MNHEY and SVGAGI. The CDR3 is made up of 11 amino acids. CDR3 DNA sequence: TGTGCCAGCAGTCTAGGAGATACGCAGTATTTT. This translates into CASSLGDTQYF.

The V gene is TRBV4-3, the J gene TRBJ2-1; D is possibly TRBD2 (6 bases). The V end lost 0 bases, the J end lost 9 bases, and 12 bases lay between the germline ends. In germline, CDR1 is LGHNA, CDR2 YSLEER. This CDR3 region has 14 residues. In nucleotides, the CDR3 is TGCGCCAGCAGCCAAGACGGCGGGGCTAGTGAGCAGTTCTTC. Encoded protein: CASSQDGGASEQFF.

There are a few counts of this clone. The CDR3 loop is CASSFTGQYQETQYF. The DNA of the CDR3 is TGTGCCAGCAGCTTCACAGGGCAGTACCAAGAGACCCAGTACTTC. The J gene is TRBJ2-5, the V gene TRBV5-4; perhaps TRBD1 as D (6 bases). The length of the CDR3 is 15 residues. Per the germline V gene, CDR1 is SGHNT and CDR2 is YYREEE (reference sequence). V was pared by 2 bases and J by 0 bases, with 11 bases between. Full variable domain (remainder filled in from reference TRBV5-4 and TRBJ2-5): ETGVTQSPTHLIKTRGQQVTLRCSSQSGHNTVSWYQQALGQGPQFIFQYYREEENGRGNFPPRFSGLQFPNYSSELNVNALELDDSALYLCASSFTGQYQETQYFGPGTRLLVL.